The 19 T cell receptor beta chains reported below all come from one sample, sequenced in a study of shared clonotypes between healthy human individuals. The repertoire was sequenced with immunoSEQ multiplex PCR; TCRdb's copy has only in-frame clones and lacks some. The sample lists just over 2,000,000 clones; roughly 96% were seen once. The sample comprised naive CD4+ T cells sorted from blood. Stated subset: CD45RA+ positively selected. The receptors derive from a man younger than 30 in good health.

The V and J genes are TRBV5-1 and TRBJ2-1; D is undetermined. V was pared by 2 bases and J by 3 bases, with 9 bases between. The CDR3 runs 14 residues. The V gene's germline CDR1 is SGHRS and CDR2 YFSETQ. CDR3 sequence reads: CASSLSSYYNEQFF. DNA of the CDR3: TGCGCCAGCAGCTTAAGTTCTTACTACAATGAGCAGTTCTTC.

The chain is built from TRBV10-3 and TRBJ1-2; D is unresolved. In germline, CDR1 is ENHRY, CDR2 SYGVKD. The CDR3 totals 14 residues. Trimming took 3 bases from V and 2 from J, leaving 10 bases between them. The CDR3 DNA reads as TGTGCCATCAGTGAACGACGGACCAACTATGGCTACACCTTC. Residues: CAISERRTNYGYTF.

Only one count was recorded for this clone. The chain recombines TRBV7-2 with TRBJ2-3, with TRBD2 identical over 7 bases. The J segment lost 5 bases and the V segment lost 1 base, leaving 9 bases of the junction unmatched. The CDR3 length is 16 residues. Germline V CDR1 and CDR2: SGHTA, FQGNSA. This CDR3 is CASSLVGAGARDTQYF. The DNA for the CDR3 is TGTGCCAGCAGCTTAGTTGGCGCGGGAGCTCGAGATACGCAGTATTTT.

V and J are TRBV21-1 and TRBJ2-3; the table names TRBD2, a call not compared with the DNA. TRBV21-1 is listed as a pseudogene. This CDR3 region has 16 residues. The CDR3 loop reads CASSKIPLTSTDTQYF. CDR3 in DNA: TGTGCCAGCAGCAAAATTCCCCTGACTAGCACAGATACGCAGTATTTT.

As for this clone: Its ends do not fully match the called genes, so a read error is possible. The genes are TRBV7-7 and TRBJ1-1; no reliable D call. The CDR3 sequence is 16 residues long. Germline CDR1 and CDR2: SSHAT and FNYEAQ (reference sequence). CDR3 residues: CASSLNWGDMNTEAFF. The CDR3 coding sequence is TGTGCTAGCAGCTTAAACTGGGGAGATATGAACACTGAAGCTTTCTTT.

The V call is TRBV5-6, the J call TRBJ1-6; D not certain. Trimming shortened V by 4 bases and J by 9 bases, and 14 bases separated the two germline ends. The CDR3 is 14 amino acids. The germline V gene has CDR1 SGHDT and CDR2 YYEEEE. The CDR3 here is CASSRAGVVSPLHF. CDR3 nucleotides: TGTGCCAGCAGCCGCGCTGGAGTGGTTTCACCCCTCCACTTT.

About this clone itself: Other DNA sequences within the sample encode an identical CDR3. The CDR3 here is CASSPGQGSGEQYF. The CDR3 coding sequence is TGCGCCAGCAGTCCGGGACAGGGTTCAGGCGAGCAGTACTTC. This chain connects TRBV10-1 to TRBJ2-7; 9 bases are a match to TRBD1. Germline V gives CDR1 WNHNN, CDR2 SYGVQD (reference sequence). The CDR3 has 14 amino acids. Trimming cost V 5 bases and J 6 bases; bases outside gene matches: 8.

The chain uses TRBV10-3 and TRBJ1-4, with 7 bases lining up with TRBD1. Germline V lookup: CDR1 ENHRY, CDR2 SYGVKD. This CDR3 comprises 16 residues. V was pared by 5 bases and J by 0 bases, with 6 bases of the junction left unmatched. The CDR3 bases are TGTGCCATCAGTCCGGGACAGTATACAACTAATGAAAAACTGTTTTTT. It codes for CAISPGQYTTNEKLFF.

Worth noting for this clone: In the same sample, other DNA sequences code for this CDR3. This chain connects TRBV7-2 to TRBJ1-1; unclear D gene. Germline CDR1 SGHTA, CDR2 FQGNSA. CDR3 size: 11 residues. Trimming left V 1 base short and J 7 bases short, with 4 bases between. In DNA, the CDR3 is TGTGCCAGCAGCTTAGGGGTTGAAGCTTTCTTT. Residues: CASSLGVEAFF.

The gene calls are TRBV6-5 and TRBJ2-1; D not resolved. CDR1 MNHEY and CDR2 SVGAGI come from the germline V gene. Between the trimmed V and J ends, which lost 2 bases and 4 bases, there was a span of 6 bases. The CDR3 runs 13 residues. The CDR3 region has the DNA TGTGCCAGCAGTTACCTCCGGTACAATGAGCAGTTCTTC. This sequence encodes CASSYLRYNEQFF.

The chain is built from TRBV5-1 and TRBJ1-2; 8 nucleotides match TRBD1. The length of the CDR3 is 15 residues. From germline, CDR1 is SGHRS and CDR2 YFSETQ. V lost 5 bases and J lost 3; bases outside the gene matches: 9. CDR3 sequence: CASRIGQGVHYGYTF. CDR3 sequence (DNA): TGCGCCAGCAGGATCGGACAGGGTGTTCACTATGGCTACACCTTC.

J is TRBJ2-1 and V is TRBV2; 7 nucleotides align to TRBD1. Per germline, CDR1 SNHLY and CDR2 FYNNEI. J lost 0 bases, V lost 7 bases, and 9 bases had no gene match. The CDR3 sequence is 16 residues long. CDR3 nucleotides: TGTGCCAGCATTAACAGGGGCGTCAGCTCCTACAATGAGCAGTTCTTC. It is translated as CASINRGVSSYNEQFF.

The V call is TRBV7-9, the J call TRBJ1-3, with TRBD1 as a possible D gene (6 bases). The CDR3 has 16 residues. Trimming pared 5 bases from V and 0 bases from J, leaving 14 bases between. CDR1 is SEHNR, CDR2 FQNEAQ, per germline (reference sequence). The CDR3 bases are TGTGCCAGCAGCGGACGGGGGCAGATCTCTGGAAACACCATATATTTT. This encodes CASSGRGQISGNTIYF.

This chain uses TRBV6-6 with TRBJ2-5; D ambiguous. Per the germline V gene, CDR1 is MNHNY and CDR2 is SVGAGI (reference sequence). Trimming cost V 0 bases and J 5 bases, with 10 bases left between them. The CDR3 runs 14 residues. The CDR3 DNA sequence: TGTGCCAGCAGTTACTCCGAGTGGCGGGAGACCCAGTACTTC. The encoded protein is CASSYSEWRETQYF.

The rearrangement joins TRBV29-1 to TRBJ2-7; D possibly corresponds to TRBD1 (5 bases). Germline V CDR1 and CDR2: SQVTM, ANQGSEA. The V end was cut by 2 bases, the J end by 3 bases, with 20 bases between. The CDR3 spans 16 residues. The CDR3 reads CSVEKGKDILYYEQYF. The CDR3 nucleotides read TGCAGCGTTGAAAAGGGAAAGGACATACTTTACTACGAGCAGTACTTC.

For the CDR3, the DNA is TGTGCCAGCAGTGGACAGGGTGAGCGGTTTGGCTACACCTTC. Translated: CASSGQGERFGYTF. The chain employs TRBV6-1 and TRBJ1-2, with 7 positions matching TRBD1. V was pared by 4 bases and J by 7 bases, with 9 bases of the junction left unmatched. The CDR3 contains 14 residues. The germline V gene has CDR1 MNHNS and CDR2 SASEGT.

This chain's CDR3 is CASSRGPGADYNEQFF. The CDR3 DNA reads as TGCGCCAGCAGCCGTGGCCCCGGGGCGGACTACAATGAGCAGTTCTTC. The rearrangement links TRBV4-1 to TRBJ2-1; D possibly uses TRBD1 or TRBD2 (5 bases each). V dropped 4 bases and J dropped 3 bases, with 16 bases sitting between them. CDR1 is MGHRA and CDR2 is YSYEKL in the germline V gene. The CDR3 extends over 16 amino acids.

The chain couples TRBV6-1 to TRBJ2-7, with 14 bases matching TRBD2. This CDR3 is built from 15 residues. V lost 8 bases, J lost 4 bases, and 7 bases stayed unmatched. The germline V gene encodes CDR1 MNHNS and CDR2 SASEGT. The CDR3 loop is CASGRGTSGSYEQYF. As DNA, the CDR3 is TGTGCCAGCGGGAGAGGGACTAGCGGGAGTTACGAGCAGTACTTC.

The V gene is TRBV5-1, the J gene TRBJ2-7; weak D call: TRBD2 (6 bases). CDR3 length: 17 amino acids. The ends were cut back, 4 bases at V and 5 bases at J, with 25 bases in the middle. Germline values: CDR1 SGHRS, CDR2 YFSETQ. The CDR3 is CASSPRVEGGADHEQYF. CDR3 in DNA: TGCGCCAGCAGCCCCCGTGTTGAGGGAGGAGCAGACCACGAGCAGTACTTC.